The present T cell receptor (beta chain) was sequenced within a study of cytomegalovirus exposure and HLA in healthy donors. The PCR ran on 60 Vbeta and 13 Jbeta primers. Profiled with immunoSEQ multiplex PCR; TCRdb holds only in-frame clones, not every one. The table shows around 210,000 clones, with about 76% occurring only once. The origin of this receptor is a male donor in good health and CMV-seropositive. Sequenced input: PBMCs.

The CDR3 sequence is CASKSAGPTDTQYF. The DNA of the CDR3 is TGTGCCAGCAAGTCGGCGGGCCCCACAGATACGCAGTATTTT. V gene TRBV6-4 combines with J gene TRBJ2-3; D is perhaps TRBD2 (5 bases). The CDR3 is made up of 14 amino acids. Germline CDR1 and CDR2: MRHNA and SNTAGT. The ends were cut back, 7 bases at V and 2 bases at J, with 13 bases in the middle.